The 29 T cell receptor beta chains below come from one sample, sequenced in a study of control samples from healthy donors and cancer patients (dated by TCRdb to 2018 to 2020). Receptor amplification or capture employed the immunoSEQ multiplex PCR assay. Entries here come from immuneACCESS through TCRdb and include only in-frame sequences with V and J called. Some clones fail to appear in such tables; in the studies checked, an unresolved V gene covers under half of the shortfall, and the cause of the remainder is unknown. This sample has under 85,000 clones in its table, and roughly 89% of those were observed once. About 6% of the sample belongs to the ten largest clones. The specimen was PBMCs. The origin of the receptors is a man in his sixties with colorectal cancer.

The chain has TRBV15 and TRBJ2-5; 9 bases match TRBD2. Per germline, CDR1 LNHNV and CDR2 YYDKDF (reference sequence). After removal of 4 bases from V and 2 bases from J, the junction contained 11 bases not matched to a gene. The CDR3 is 17 residues long. The CDR3 loop reads CATSIQFPTSGQETQYF. The CDR3 region has the DNA TGTGCCACCAGCATCCAGTTTCCGACTAGCGGACAAGAGACCCAGTACTTC.

This chain uses TRBV5-1 with TRBJ1-2; D is possibly TRBD1 (6 bases). V shed 4 bases and J shed 6 bases, with 16 bases lying between them. Germline V gives CDR1 SGHRS, CDR2 YFSETQ. The CDR3 covers 14 residues. The CDR3 reads CASSNGGQGNGYTF. The CDR3 DNA reads as TGCGCCAGCAGCAATGGCGGGCAGGGGAATGGCTACACCTTC.

V gene TRBV18 combines with J gene TRBJ1-2; maybe TRBD1 (6 bases). Germline V gene lookup returns CDR1 KGHSH and CDR2 LQKENI. The V end was cut by 3 bases, the J end by 8 bases, with 34 bases between. CDR3 size: 20 residues. As DNA, the CDR3 is TGTGCCAGCTCACCGGACCAACAGGGTTTCGATTTTGGAGTCACGCAAGGCTACACCTTC. This translates into CASSPDQQGFDFGVTQGYTF.

The V and J genes are TRBV6-2 or TRBV6-3 and TRBJ2-1; D is ambiguous. Germline V gives CDR1 MNHEY, CDR2 SVGEGT. This CDR3 has 18 residues. V lost 2 bases to trimming and J lost 0 bases, with 17 bases between them. The CDR3: CASSYLGRSLSSYNEQFF. The CDR3 nucleotides read TGTGCCAGCAGTTACCTCGGGCGCTCCCTGAGCTCCTACAATGAGCAGTTCTTC.

The J gene is TRBJ1-2, the V gene TRBV6-1; 10 nucleotides line up with TRBD1. Germline V gene data show CDR1 as MNHNS and CDR2 as SASEGT. The CDR3 runs 16 residues. J gave up 2 bases and V 4 bases, and 7 bases lay outside the gene matches. This chain's CDR3 is CASSGLVGQGNYGYTF. In DNA, the CDR3 is TGTGCCAGCAGTGGATTGGTGGGACAGGGGAACTATGGCTACACCTTC.

The genes are TRBV19 and TRBJ2-7; 11 bases line up with TRBD2. Germline CDR1 is LNHDA and CDR2 is SQIVND (reference sequence). The CDR3 has 16 residues. V dropped 4 bases and J dropped 2; count of bases not matched to a gene: 7. CDR3 in amino acids: CASSTSGTSGTYEQYF. DNA of the CDR3: TGTGCCAGTAGTACGTCCGGGACTAGCGGCACCTACGAGCAGTACTTC.

The rearrangement uses TRBV9 and TRBJ2-6, with D unresolved. V gave up 0 bases and J gave up 0 bases, with 1 base separating them. The CDR3 covers 14 residues. Germline V gives CDR1 SGDLS, CDR2 YYNGEE. The CDR3 DNA follows: TGTGCCAGCAGCGTAGCCTCTGGGGCCAACGTCCTGACTTTC. Residues: CASSVASGANVLTF.

In this sample, this clone turned up once. This sequence joins TRBV19 and TRBJ2-5; tentative D call: TRBD1 (6 bases). V lost 4 bases and J lost 4, with 13 bases in between. The germline V gene has CDR1 LNHDA and CDR2 SQIVND (reference sequence). The CDR3 runs to 14 residues. CDR3: CASSRGQRGETQYF. In DNA, the CDR3 is TGTGCCAGTAGTAGGGGGCAAAGAGGAGAGACCCAGTACTTC.

This CDR3 reads CASRVLSRDRSQPQHF. The CDR3, as DNA: TGTGCCAGCAGGGTACTCTCCCGGGACAGAAGTCAGCCCCAGCATTTT. The chain has TRBV28 and TRBJ1-5, with 7 positions matching TRBD1. The CDR3 loop spans 16 amino acids. Germline CDR1 reads MDHEN; CDR2 reads SYDVKM. The junction had 14 bases not matched to a gene; V was cut back by 6 bases and J by 6 bases.

In its sample, this clone is medium-sized (0.01 to 0.1%). J is TRBJ1-2 and V is TRBV6-5, with D maybe TRBD1 (6 bases). Germline CDR1 MNHEY, CDR2 SVGAGI. V was cut by 2 bases and J by 7 bases, with 17 bases left in between. The CDR3 spans 15 residues. CDR3 sequence: CASSYRPWGAGGYTF. In DNA form, the CDR3 reads TGTGCCAGCAGTTACCGCCCCTGGGGGGCAGGTGGCTACACCTTC.

V is TRBV4-1 and J is TRBJ2-3; possible D gene TRBD2, 5 bases. The CDR3 spans 15 residues. V shed 0 bases and J shed 0 bases, with 7 bases lying between them. CDR1 is MGHRA, CDR2 YSYEKL, per germline. The CDR3 loop is CASSQDPGSTDTQYF. CDR3 in DNA: TGCGCCAGCAGCCAAGATCCGGGAAGCACAGATACGCAGTATTTT.

This clone was seen once. This chain uses TRBV7-2 with TRBJ2-5; the match to TRBD2 covers 12 bases. This CDR3 contains 18 residues. CDR1 is SGHTA, CDR2 FQGNSA, per germline. V lost 2 bases, J lost 1 base, and 8 bases stayed unmatched. The CDR3 here is CASSLQGLAGGRQETQYF. The CDR3, as DNA: TGTGCCAGCAGCTTACAAGGGCTAGCGGGGGGGCGCCAAGAGACCCAGTACTTC.

This chain connects TRBV11-3 to TRBJ1-4; D not resolved. Germline V lookup: CDR1 SGHNT, CDR2 YENEEA. CDR3 length equals 15 residues. V was trimmed by 4 bases and J by 0 bases, leaving 9 bases between them. The CDR3 reads CASSYQSSTNEKLFF. CDR3 nucleotide sequence: TGTGCCAGCAGCTATCAAAGTTCAACTAATGAAAAACTGTTTTTT. Drawing the rest from reference TRBV11-3 and TRBJ1-4, the complete variable domain is EAGVVQSPRYKIIEKKQPVAFWCNPISGHNTLYWYLQNLGQGPELLIRYENEEAVDDSQLPKDRFSAERLKGVDSTLKIQPAELGDSAVYLCASSYQSSTNEKLFFGSGTQLSVL.

The chain couples TRBV7-3 to TRBJ2-1, with D possibly being TRBD1 (5 bases). The CDR3 spans 15 residues. The ends were cut back, 4 bases at V and 7 bases at J, with 17 bases in the middle. In germline, CDR1 is SGHTA, CDR2 FQGTGA. The CDR3 spells CASSSQRGLGNEQFF. The CDR3 DNA reads TGTGCCAGCAGCTCCCAAAGGGGTCTAGGAAATGAGCAGTTCTTC. Using reference TRBV7-3 and TRBJ2-1 for the parts outside the CDR3, the full variable domain is GAGVSQTPSNKVTEKGKYVELRCDPISGHTALYWYRQSLGQGPEFLIYFQGTGAADDSGLPNDRFFAVRPEGSVSTLKIQRTERGDSAVYLCASSSQRGLGNEQFFGPGTRLTVL.

The V call is TRBV5-6, the J call TRBJ1-1; tentatively, D is TRBD1 (6 bases). Germline lookup yields CDR1 SGHDT and CDR2 YYEEEE. V lost 3 bases and J lost 2, with 8 bases in between. The CDR3 has 13 residues. The CDR3: CASSYRVNTEAFF. CDR3 DNA: TGTGCCAGCAGCTACAGGGTTAACACTGAAGCTTTCTTT.

The count of this clone is one. This chain joins TRBV7-9 and TRBJ1-3, with D tentatively TRBD1 (5 bases). V lost 4 bases, J lost 0 bases, and 13 bases lay in between. The CDR3 has 16 residues. CDR1 is SEHNR and CDR2 is FQNEAQ in the germline V gene (reference sequence). In DNA form, the CDR3 reads TGTGCCAGCAGCTGGAAAGGGGCCATCTCTGGAAACACCATATATTTT. Encoded protein: CASSWKGAISGNTIYF.

The V and J genes are TRBV3-1 (or the pseudogene TRBV3-2) and TRBJ1-5; no firm D call. Germline V gene data show CDR1 as LGHDT and CDR2 as YNNKEL (reference sequence). The CDR3 is 13 residues long. V lost 1 base and J lost 4, with 5 bases in between. The chain's CDR3 is CASSQGQNQPQHF. The CDR3 bases are TGTGCCAGCAGCCAAGGGCAGAATCAGCCCCAGCATTTT.

The chain joins TRBV19 to TRBJ2-7; D remains unclear. The V end lost 2 bases, the J end lost 5 bases, and 10 bases lay between the germline ends. Germline CDR1 and CDR2: LNHDA and SQIVND (reference sequence). The CDR3 runs 13 residues. CDR3 in DNA: TGTGCCAGTAGTATACAGGTCGGCAACGAGCAGTACTTC. This encodes CASSIQVGNEQYF.

V usage is TRBV7-2 and J usage is TRBJ2-7; D possibly corresponds to TRBD2 (6 bases). V lost 5 bases, J lost 4 bases, and 15 bases lay in between. Looked up from germline, CDR1 is SGHTA and CDR2 is FQGNSA. The length of the CDR3 is 14 residues. CDR3 nucleotide sequence: TGTGCCAGCAGCACGTCATTGGGGGGTTACGAGCAGTACTTC. It translates to CASSTSLGGYEQYF.

The V and J genes are TRBV10-1 and TRBJ1-1, with TRBD1 matching over 8 bases. The V segment lost 5 bases and the J segment 6 bases; nucleotides outside the gene matches: 5. The CDR3 contains 13 residues. The germline V gene has CDR1 WNHNN and CDR2 SYGVQD (reference sequence). The CDR3 region has the DNA TGCGCCAGCAGTAACAGGGGGTCCGCTGAAGCTTTCTTT. Translation gives CASSNRGSAEAFF.

The V and J genes are TRBV21-1 and TRBJ1-1; the table names TRBD1, a call not compared with the DNA. TRBV21-1 is deemed a pseudogene. The CDR3 runs to 14 residues. The CDR3 sequence: CASTRTGANTEAFF. CDR3 coding DNA: TGTGCCAGCACCCGGACAGGGGCCAACACTGAAGCTTTCTTT.

This chain uses TRBV5-1 with TRBJ1-3; D gene uncertain. CDR1 SGHRS and CDR2 YFSETQ come from the germline V gene. With 0 bases removed from V and 4 bases from J, the gap between germline ends came to 14 bases. This CDR3 has 16 amino acids. For the CDR3, the DNA is TGCGCCAGCAGCTTGGGAGGGTCAACGGCGGGAAACACCATATATTTT. Encoded protein: CASSLGGSTAGNTIYF.

The chain uses TRBV2 and TRBJ2-1; weak D call: TRBD2 (6 bases). Looked up from germline, CDR1 is SNHLY and CDR2 is FYNNEI. The CDR3 contains 13 residues. Trimming took 0 bases from V and 7 from J, leaving 7 bases between them. CDR3 coding DNA: TGTGCCAGCAGTGAAGCACGGGGGAATGAGCAGTTCTTC. Residues: CASSEARGNEQFF.

V is TRBV10-2 and J is TRBJ2-2, with D unclear. The V gene lost 5 bases and the J gene lost 3 bases, with 13 bases spanning the gap. Germline assignment: CDR1 WSHSY and CDR2 SAAADI. The CDR3 consists of 15 residues. CDR3 coding DNA: TGCGCCAGCAGTTCTGCCAGCCTACACACCGGGGAGCTGTTTTTT. The encoded protein is CASSSASLHTGELFF.

The chain joins TRBV30 to TRBJ2-2; the D call may be TRBD1 or TRBD2 (5 bases each). V was shortened by 0 bases and J by 6 bases, with 14 bases between the two germline ends. This CDR3 has 15 residues. CDR1 GTSNPN and CDR2 SVGIG come from the germline V gene (reference sequence). In nucleotides, the CDR3 is TGTGCCTGGAGTGTCCGGGGCCTAAAACCCGGGGAGCTGTTTTTT. It encodes CAWSVRGLKPGELFF.

V is TRBV6-1 and J is TRBJ1-1; 8 positions agree with TRBD1. Trimming removed 2 bases from V and 4 bases from J; junction bases left unmatched: 9. This CDR3 has 16 amino acids. Per the germline V gene, CDR1 is MNHNS and CDR2 is SASEGT. The CDR3 nucleotides are TGTGCCAGCAGTGAACTTTCACGTACAGGGGGCACTGAAGCTTTCTTT. Its translation is CASSELSRTGGTEAFF.

The chain recombines TRBV2 with TRBJ2-7; D is possibly TRBD1 (5 bases). Trimming removed 5 bases at V and 4 bases at J, with 15 bases between. Germline V gene lookup returns CDR1 SNHLY and CDR2 FYNNEI. The CDR3 covers 14 residues. The CDR3 DNA sequence: TGTGCCAGCAGTACCCCCCAAGGGGCTTACGAGCAGTACTTC. Translated, it gives CASSTPQGAYEQYF.

The gene calls are TRBV7-2 and TRBJ1-1; D may be TRBD1 (5 bases). Trimming left V 2 bases short and J 1 base short, with 14 bases between. Germline V gene data show CDR1 as SGHTA and CDR2 as FQGNSA. CDR3 length equals 16 residues. The CDR3 DNA reads TGTGCCAGCAGCTTACGGGTAGGGACCGGGAACACTGAAGCTTTCTTT. Protein sequence: CASSLRVGTGNTEAFF.

The rearrangement uses TRBV30 and TRBJ1-5; D is uncertain. The V gene lost 2 bases and the J gene lost 0 bases, with 5 bases spanning the gap. Looked up from germline, CDR1 is GTSNPN and CDR2 is SVGIG (reference sequence). The CDR3 extends over 13 amino acids. CDR3 nucleotides: TGTGCCTGGAGTAGGAATAGCAATCAGCCCCAGCATTTT. Residues: CAWSRNSNQPQHF.